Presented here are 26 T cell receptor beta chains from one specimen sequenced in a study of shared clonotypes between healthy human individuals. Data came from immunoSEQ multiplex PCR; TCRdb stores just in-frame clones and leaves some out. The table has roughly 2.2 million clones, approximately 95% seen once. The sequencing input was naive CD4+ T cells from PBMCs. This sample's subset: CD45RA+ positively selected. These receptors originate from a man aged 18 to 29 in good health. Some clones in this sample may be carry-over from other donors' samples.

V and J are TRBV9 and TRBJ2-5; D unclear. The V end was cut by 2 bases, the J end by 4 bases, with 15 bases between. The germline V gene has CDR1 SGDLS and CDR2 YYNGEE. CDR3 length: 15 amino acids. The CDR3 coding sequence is TGTGCCAGCAGCGTGGGGTTACAGTGGTCAGAGACCCAGTACTTC. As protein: CASSVGLQWSETQYF.

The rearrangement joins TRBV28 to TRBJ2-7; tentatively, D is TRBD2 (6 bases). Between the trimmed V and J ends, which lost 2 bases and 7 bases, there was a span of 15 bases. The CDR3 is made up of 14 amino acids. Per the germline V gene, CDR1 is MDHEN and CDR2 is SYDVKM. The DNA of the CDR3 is TGTGCCAGCAGTTTACTGGGACTTTCCCGGGAGCAGTACTTC. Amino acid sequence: CASSLLGLSREQYF. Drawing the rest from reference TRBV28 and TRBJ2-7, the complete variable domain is DVKVTQSSRYLVKRTGEKVFLECVQDMDHENMFWYRQDPGLGLRLIYFSYDVKMKEKGDIPEGYSVSREKKERFSLILESASTNQTSMYLCASSLLGLSREQYFGPGTRLTVT.

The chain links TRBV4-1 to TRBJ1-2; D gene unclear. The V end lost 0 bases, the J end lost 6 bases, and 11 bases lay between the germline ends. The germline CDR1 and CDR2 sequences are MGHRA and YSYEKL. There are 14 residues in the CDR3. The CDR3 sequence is CASSQEGFGDGYTF. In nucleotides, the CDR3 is TGCGCCAGCAGCCAAGAGGGGTTCGGGGATGGCTACACCTTC.

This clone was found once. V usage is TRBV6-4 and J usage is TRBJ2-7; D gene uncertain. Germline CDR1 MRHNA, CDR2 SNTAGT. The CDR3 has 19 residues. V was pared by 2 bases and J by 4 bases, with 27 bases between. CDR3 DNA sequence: TGTGCCAGCAGTGACAAATCCGCAGTTGTACTCACCGGGCTATACGAGCAGTACTTC. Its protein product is CASSDKSAVVLTGLYEQYF.

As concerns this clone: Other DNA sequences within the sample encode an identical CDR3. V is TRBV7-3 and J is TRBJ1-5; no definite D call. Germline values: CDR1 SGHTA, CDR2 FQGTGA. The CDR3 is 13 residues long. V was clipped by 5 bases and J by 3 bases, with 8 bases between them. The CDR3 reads CASSPGSNQPQHF. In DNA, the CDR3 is TGTGCCAGCAGCCCCGGGTCCAATCAGCCCCAGCATTTT.

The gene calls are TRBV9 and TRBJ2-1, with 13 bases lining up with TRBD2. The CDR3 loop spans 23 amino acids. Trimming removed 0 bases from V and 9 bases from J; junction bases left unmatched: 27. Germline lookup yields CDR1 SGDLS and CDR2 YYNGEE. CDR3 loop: CASSVATPGTSGNLLTPGSEQFF. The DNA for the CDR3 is TGTGCCAGCAGCGTAGCTACGCCGGGGACTAGCGGGAACCTACTTACACCTGGATCTGAGCAGTTCTTC.

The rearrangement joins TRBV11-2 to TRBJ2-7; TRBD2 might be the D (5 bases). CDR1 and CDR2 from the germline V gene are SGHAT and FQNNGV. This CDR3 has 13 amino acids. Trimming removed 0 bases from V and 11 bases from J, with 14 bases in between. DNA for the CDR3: TGTGCCAGCAGCTTAGATAGAACTAGAGCGGAGTACTTC. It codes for CASSLDRTRAEYF.

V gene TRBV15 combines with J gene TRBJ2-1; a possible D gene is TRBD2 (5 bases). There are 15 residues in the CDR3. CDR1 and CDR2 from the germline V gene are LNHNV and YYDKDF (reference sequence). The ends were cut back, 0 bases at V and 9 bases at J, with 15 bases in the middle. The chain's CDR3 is CATSRDPREQTEQFF. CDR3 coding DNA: TGTGCCACCAGCAGAGATCCTCGGGAACAAACTGAGCAGTTCTTC.

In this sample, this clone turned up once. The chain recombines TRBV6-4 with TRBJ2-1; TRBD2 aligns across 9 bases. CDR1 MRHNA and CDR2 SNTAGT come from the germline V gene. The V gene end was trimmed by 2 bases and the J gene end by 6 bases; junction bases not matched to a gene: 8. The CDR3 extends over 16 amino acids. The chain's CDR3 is CASSDVPGLASNEQFF. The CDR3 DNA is TGTGCCAGCAGTGACGTTCCGGGACTAGCTAGCAATGAGCAGTTCTTC.

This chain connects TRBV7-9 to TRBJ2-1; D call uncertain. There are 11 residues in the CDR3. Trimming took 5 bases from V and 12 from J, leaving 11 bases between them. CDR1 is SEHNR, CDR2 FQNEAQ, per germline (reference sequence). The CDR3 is CASSPIIGQFF. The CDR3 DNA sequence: TGTGCCAGCAGCCCTATAATAGGGCAGTTCTTC.

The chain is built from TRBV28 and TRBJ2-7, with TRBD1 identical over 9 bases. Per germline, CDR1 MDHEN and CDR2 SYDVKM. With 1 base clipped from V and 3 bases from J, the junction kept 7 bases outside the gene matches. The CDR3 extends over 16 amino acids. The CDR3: CASSLSPGTGNYEQYF. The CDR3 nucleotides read TGTGCCAGCAGTTTATCTCCCGGGACAGGGAACTACGAGCAGTACTTC.

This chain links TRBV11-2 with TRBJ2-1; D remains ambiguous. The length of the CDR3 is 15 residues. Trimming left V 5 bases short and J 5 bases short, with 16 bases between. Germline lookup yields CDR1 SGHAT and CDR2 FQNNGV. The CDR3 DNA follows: TGTGCCAGCAGCGTGGATCTGAGGAAGAACAATGAGCAGTTCTTC. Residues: CASSVDLRKNNEQFF.

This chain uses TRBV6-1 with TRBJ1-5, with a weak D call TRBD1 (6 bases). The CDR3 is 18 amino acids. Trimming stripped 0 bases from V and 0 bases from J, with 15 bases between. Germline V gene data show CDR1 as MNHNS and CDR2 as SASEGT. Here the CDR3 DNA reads TGTGCCAGCAGTGAAGCGCGTCCGCAGGGGCATAGCAATCAGCCCCAGCATTTT. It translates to CASSEARPQGHSNQPQHF.

The CDR3 DNA sequence: TGTGCCAGCAGTGAAGTGAGACAAGCGTACTCCAATGAGCAGTTCTTC. Translating it yields CASSEVRQAYSNEQFF. The chain carries TRBV2 and TRBJ2-1; no clear D gene. V lost 1 base and J 6 bases, leaving 16 bases between the germline ends. The germline CDR1 and CDR2 sequences are SNHLY and FYNNEI. The CDR3 is 16 amino acids.

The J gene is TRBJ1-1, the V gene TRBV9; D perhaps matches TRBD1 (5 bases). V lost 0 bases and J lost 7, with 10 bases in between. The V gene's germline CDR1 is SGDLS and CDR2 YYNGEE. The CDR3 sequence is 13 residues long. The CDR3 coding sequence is TGTGCCAGCAGCGTAGAGTCTAGGGGTGAAGCTTTCTTT. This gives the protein CASSVESRGEAFF.

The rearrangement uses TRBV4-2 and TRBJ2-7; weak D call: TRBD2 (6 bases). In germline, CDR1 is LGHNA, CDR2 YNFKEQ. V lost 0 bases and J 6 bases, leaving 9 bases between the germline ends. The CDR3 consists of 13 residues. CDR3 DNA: TGTGCCAGCAGCCAAGATTTCGGGAGCGAGCAGTACTTC. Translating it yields CASSQDFGSEQYF.

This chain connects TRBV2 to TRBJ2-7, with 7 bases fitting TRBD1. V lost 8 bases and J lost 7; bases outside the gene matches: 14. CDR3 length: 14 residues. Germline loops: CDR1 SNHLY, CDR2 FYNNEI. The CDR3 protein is CASSGQTIRGEQYF. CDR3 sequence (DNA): TGTGCCAGCTCGGGACAGACTATACGTGGGGAGCAGTACTTC.

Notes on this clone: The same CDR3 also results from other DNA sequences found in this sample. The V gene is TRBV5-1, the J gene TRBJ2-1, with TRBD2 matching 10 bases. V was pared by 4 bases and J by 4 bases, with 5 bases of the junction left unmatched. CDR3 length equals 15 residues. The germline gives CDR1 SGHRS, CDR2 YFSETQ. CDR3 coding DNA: TGCGCCAGCAGCCCGCTAGCGGGGGCATACAATGAGCAGTTCTTC. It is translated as CASSPLAGAYNEQFF.

The CDR3 bases are TGTGCCAGCAGCGTAGGGGGTAGCGGACCCACAGATACGCAGTATTTT. It codes for CASSVGGSGPTDTQYF. The rearrangement joins TRBV9 to TRBJ2-3, with D possibly matching TRBD2 (6 bases). From germline, CDR1 is SGDLS and CDR2 YYNGEE. Trimming left V 0 bases short and J 2 bases short, with 13 bases between. The CDR3 loop spans 16 amino acids.

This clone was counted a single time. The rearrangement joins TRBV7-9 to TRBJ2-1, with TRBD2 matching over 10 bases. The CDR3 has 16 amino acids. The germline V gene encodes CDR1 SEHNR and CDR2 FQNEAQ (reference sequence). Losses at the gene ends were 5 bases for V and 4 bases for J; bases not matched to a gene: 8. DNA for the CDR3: TGTGCCAGCAGCCATAGGGGACTAGCGCTATACAATGAGCAGTTCTTC. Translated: CASSHRGLALYNEQFF.

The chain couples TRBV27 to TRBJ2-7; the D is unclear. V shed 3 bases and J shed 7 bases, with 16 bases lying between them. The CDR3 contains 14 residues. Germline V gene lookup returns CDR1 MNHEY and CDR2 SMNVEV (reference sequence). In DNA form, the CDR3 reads TGTGCCAGCAGTTTTCTTCGGAGCTTTGGAGAGCAGTACTTC. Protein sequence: CASSFLRSFGEQYF.

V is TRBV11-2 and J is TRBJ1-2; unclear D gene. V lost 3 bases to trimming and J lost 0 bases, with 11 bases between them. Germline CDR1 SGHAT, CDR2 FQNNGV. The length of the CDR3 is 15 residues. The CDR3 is CASSFNLIANYGYTF. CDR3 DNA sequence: TGTGCCAGCAGCTTCAACCTGATAGCTAACTATGGCTACACCTTC. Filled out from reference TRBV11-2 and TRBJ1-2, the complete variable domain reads EAGVAQSPRYKIIEKRQSVAFWCNPISGHATLYWYQQILGQGPKLLIQFQNNGVVDDSQLPKDRFSAERLKGVDSTLKIQPAKLEDSAVYLCASSFNLIANYGYTFGSGTRLTVV.

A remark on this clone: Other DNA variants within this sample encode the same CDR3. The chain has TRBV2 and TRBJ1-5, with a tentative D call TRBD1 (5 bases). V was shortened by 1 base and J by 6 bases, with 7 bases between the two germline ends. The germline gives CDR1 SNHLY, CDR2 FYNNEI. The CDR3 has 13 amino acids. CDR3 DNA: TGTGCCAGCAGTGAAGGGGGGGGTCAGCCCCAGCATTTT. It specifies CASSEGGGQPQHF. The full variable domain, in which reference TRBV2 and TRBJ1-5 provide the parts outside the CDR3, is EPEVTQTPSHQVTQMGQEVILRCVPISNHLYFYWYRQILGQKVEFLVSFYNNEISEKSEIFDDQFSVERPDGSNFTLKIRSTKLEDSAMYFCASSEGGGQPQHFGDGTRLSIL.

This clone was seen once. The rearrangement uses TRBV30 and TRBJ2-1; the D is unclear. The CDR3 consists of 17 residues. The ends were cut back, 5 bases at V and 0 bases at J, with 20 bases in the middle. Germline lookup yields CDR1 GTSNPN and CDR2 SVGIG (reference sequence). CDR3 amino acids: CAWLPRARASSYNEQFF. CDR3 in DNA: TGTGCCTGGCTACCCCGAGCGAGAGCGAGCTCCTACAATGAGCAGTTCTTC. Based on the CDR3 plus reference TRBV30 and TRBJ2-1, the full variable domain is SQTIHQWPATLVQPVGSPLSLECTVEGTSNPNLYWYRQAAGRGLQLLFYSVGIGQISSEVPQNLSASRPQDRQFILSSKKLLLSDSGFYLCAWLPRARASSYNEQFFGPGTRLTVL.

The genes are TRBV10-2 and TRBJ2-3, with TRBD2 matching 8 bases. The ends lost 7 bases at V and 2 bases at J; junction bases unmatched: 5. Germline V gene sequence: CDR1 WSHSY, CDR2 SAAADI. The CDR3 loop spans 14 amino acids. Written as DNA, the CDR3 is TGCGCCAGCACTCCGGGGGGGGCCACAGATACGCAGTATTTT. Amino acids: CASTPGGATDTQYF.

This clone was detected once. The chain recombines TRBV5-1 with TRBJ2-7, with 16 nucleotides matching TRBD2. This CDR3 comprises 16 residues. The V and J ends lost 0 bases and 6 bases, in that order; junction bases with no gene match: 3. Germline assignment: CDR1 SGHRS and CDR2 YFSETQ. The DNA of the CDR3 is TGCGCCAGCAGCTTGGGTGGGACTAGCGGGAGGGGCGAGCAGTACTTC. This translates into CASSLGGTSGRGEQYF.